This T cell receptor (beta chain) emerged from a study of T cells after yellow fever vaccination. Looking at the study overall: SMART-Seq v4 Ultra Low Input served to prepare low-cell-number fractions.

Researchers made TCR cDNA using 5'RACE template switching, and this step added a universal primer site and UMIs. TCRdb redid the calling of the 5' RACE reads with MiXCR, one entry per CDR3 protein. The data contain about 120,000 distinct CDR3 sequences, about 7.8% of them singletons. CDR1 SGHAT and CDR2 FQNNGV come from the germline V gene. V dropped 5 bases and J dropped 0 bases, with 8 bases sitting between them. This CDR3 region has 14 residues. Study-wide findings and caveats: The secondary response showed a weaker magnitude and a faster peak, day 5 versus 15. Sorted repertoires could include abundant contaminating clonotypes from bulk cells.

Comment on this clonotype: Its antigen remains unidentified.

The V gene is TRBV11-2, the J gene TRBJ1-3; D gene ambiguous. Sequences were derived from CD4+ T cells sorted from PBMCs, sampled around 45 days after the first yellow fever vaccination. This clonotype was obtained from a man between 18 and 29 years old who received the YFV17D yellow fever vaccine. The CDR3 reads CASSQSHSGNTIYF. The CDR3 DNA follows: TGTGCCAGCAGCCAGAGCCACTCTGGAAACACCATATATTTT.